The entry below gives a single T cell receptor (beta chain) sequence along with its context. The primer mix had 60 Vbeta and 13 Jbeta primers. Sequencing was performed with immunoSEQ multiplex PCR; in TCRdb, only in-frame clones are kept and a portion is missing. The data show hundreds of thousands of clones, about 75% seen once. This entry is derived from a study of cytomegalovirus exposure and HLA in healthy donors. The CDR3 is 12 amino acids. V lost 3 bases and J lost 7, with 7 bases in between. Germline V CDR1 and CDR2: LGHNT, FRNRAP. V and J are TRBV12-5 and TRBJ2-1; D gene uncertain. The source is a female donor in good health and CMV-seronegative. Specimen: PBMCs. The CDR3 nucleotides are TGTGCTAGTGGTTTATCTTTAAATGAGCAGTTCTTC. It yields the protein CASGLSLNEQFF.